This entry features one T cell receptor beta chain sequence. Its target is not known. This sample was taken from a study of CD8+ T cells in alopecia areata. Extraction and reverse transcription of RNA yielded cDNA as the sequencing template. TCRdb keeps only in-frame clones here, not all; method: immunoSEQ multiplex PCR. Of about 110,000 clones in the sample, 59% are singletons; the top ten hold approximately 22%. Germline V gives CDR1 MGHRA, CDR2 YSYEKL. Trimming took off 7 bases at V and 9 bases at J, with 16 bases between the two ends. This CDR3 spans 14 amino acids. Points from the study as a whole: Lesional scalp exceeded normal scalp in clonality, especially in alopecia totalis/universalis. Scalp specimens additionally yield sequences from normal skin's resident alphabeta T cells. Patients shared TCRs less clearly than mice did, possibly owing to HLA.

This TCR derives from a human donor in good health. The V gene is TRBV4-1, the J gene TRBJ1-6, with D possibly matching TRBD1 (6 bases). Sequences were obtained from CD8+ T cells sorted from blood. The CDR3 nucleotides are TGCGCCAGCACCCTCGTATTAGGGGGTTCACCCCTCCACTTT. It is translated as CASTLVLGGSPLHF.